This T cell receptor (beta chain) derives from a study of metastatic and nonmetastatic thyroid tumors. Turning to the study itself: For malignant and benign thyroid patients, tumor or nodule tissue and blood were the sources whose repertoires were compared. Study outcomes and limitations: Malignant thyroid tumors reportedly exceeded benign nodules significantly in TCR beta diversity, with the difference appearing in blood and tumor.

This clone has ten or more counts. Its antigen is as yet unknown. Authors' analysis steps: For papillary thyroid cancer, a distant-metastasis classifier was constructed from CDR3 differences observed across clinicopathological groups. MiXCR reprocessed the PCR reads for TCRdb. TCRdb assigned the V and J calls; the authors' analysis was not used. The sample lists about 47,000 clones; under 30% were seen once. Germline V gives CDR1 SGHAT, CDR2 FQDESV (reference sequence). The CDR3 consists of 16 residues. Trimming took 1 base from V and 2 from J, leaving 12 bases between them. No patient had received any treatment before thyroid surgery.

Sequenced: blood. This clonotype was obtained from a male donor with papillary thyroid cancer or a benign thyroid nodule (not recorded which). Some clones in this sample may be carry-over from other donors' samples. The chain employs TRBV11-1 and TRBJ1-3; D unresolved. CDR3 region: CASSLGTYEAGNTIYF. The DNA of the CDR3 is TGTGCCAGCAGCTTAGGGACCTATGAAGCTGGAAACACCATATATTTT. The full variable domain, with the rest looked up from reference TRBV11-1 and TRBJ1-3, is EAEVAQSPRYKITEKSQAVAFWCDPISGHATLYWYRQILGQGPELLVQFQDESVVDDSQLPKDRFSAERLKGVDSTLKIQPAELGDSAMYLCASSLGTYEAGNTIYFGEGSWLTVV.